This TCR beta chain is from a study of beta chain features in type 1 diabetes. Study-level results: Type 1 diabetes patients showed a moderate but significant shortening of TCRB CDR3s in all four CD4+ subsets.

Every isolated RNA sample was fully reverse transcribed, so sequencing captured expressed TCRB transcripts. Generated by immunoSEQ multiplex PCR, the TCRdb table keeps only in-frame clones and is missing some. In the table there are about 640,000 clones, around 12% of which are singletons. Notes on this clone: Its specificity is unknown.

Germline V gives CDR1 SQVTM, CDR2 ANQGSEA. Trimming shortened V by 5 bases and J by 2 bases, and 12 bases separated the two germline ends. The CDR3 is 13 amino acids. What was sequenced was naive CD4+ T cells from blood. This receptor was taken from a man aged 25 to 40 with type 1 diabetes. V and J are TRBV29-1 and TRBJ1-2; D is undetermined. The CDR3 bases are TGCAGCGTTCCGACTGACCGAAACTATGGCTACACCTTC. Protein product: CSVPTDRNYGYTF. Drawing the rest from reference TRBV29-1 and TRBJ1-2, the complete variable domain is SAVISQKPSRDICQRGTSLTIQCQVDSQVTMMFWYRQQPGQSLTLIATANQGSEATYESGFVIDKFPISRPNLTFSTLTVSNMSPEDSSIYLCSVPTDRNYGYTFGSGTRLTVV.